A selection of T cell receptor beta chains follows, all from one sample in a study of neurological immune-mediated disorders. In TCRdb, the 5' RACE reads were re-called with MiXCR into one record per CDR3 protein. The sample has tens of thousands of distinct CDR3 sequences; roughly 7% are singletons. The sequencing input was PBMCs. These receptor sequences come from a woman between 35 and 50 years old in good health. Each CDR3 is given with its conserved first and last residue. Fields, in order: V gene, D gene, J gene, clone size, CDR3 DNA, CDR3 protein. D genes are given only for firm matches. The listing skips clone size in some rows; elsewhere it reads once, few, many or a size class.

>TRBV29-1|NA|TRBJ1-1|NA
TGCAGCGTTCTTGGGGGGGGCTGGGGCACTGAAGCTTTCTTT
CSVLGGGWGTEAFF
>TRBV6-5|NA|TRBJ1-5|many
TGTGCCAGCAGCTACACATCAGGGACCGATCAGCCCCAGCATTTT
CASSYTSGTDQPQHF
>TRBV4-2|TRBD2|TRBJ2-7|many
TGTGCCAGCAGCCAAGATCCGGAGCGGGAGGTATACGAGCAGTACTTC
CASSQDPEREVYEQYF
>TRBV3-1|TRBD2|TRBJ2-1|many
TGTGCCAGCTCCCAGCGGGAGATTCACAATGAGCAGTTCTTC
CASSQREIHNEQFF
>TRBV29-1|TRBD2|TRBJ2-5|many
TGCAGCGCCGGCTGGCGGGGGGGCCTGATGGGAGAGACCCAGTACTTC
CSAGWRGGLMGETQYF
>TRBV28|NA|TRBJ2-3|many
TGTGCCAGCAGTTTGGGGGGGCCAGATACGCAGTATTTT
CASSLGGPDTQYF
>TRBV24-1|NA|TRBJ1-2|many
TGTGCCACCTATTTGGAGGGACGGGGCTACACCTTC
CATYLEGRGYTF
>TRBV20-1|TRBD2|TRBJ2-7|many
TGCAGCTCCGGACTAGCGAGCTCCTACGAGCAGTACTTC
CSSGLASSYEQYF
>TRBV29-1|TRBD2|TRBJ2-2|many
TGCAGCGTTGGACTAGCGGGAGTAGGGACCGGGGAGCTGTTTTTT
CSVGLAGVGTGELFF
>TRBV29-1|NA|TRBJ2-1|many
TGCAGCGTTGAAGGGGGGTCCCACAATGAGCAGTTCTTC
CSVEGGSHNEQFF
>TRBV5-4|NA|TRBJ2-4|many
TGTGCCAGCGGGGCAGGCAAAAACATTCAGTACTTC
CASGAGKNIQYF
>TRBV29-1|TRBD1|TRBJ2-1|many
TGCAGCGTAGGACAGGGGGGAAGGAATGAGCAGTTCTTC
CSVGQGGRNEQFF
>TRBV20-1|TRBD2|TRBJ2-3|many
TGCAGTGCTATTAGCGGGAGGGCTACAGATACGCAGTATTTT
CSAISGRATDTQYF
>TRBV5-1|NA|TRBJ2-3|many
TGCGCCAGCAGCCCCCGAGATACGCAGTATTTT
CASSPRDTQYF
>TRBV5-5|NA|TRBJ2-2|many
TGTGCCAGCAGCCCTTTTAGGACAGCCAACGGGGAGCTGTTTTTT
CASSPFRTANGELFF
>TRBV4-1|NA|TRBJ1-1|many
TGCGCCAGCAGCCAAGATGGTGGGGGGGTGACGAACACTGAAGCTTTCTTT
CASSQDGGGVTNTEAFF
>TRBV20-1|NA|TRBJ1-1|many
TGCAGTGCTAGAGACCCGGGGCGGATGAACACTGAAGCTTTCTTT
CSARDPGRMNTEAFF
>TRBV25-1|NA|TRBJ1-6|many
TGTGCCAGCAGTGAACAGGGGAACTATAATTCACCCCTCCACTTT
CASSEQGNYNSPLHF
>TRBV4-1|NA|TRBJ1-6|many
TGCGCCAGCAGCCAGGTCGACATGGGGTGGGTGGATTCACCCCTCCACTTT
CASSQVDMGWVDSPLHF
>TRBV13|NA|TRBJ2-1|few
TGTGCCAGCAGCCTTCAAAACATCGGCAATGAGCAGTTCTTC
CASSLQNIGNEQFF
>TRBV7-9|NA|TRBJ2-3|NA
TGTGCCAGCAGCTGGGTGTGGGGGCAGGCAGATACGCAGTATTTT
CASSWVWGQADTQYF
>TRBV18|NA|TRBJ1-1|many
TGTGCCAGCTCACCAGCGAAGGGATCCACTGAAGCTTTCTTT
CASSPAKGSTEAFF
>TRBV3-1|NA|TRBJ1-1|many
TGTGCCAGCAGCCGGTCGGACCGGGAGGCTTTCTTT
CASSRSDREAFF
>TRBV3-1|TRBD2|TRBJ2-2|many
TGTGCCAGCAGCCCAGGGAGCGGGGTCACCGGGGAGCTGTTTTTT
CASSPGSGVTGELFF
>TRBV6-5|NA|TRBJ2-3|many
TGTGCCAGCAGCCCTAAGCCTCGGGGGCCCACAGATACGCAGTATTTT
CASSPKPRGPTDTQYF
>TRBV20-1|NA|TRBJ1-5|once
TGCAGTGCGCGGACGGGAGGGATTAATCAGCCCCAGCATTTT
CSARTGGINQPQHF
>TRBV5-1|NA|TRBJ1-1|many
TGCGCCAGCAGCTTACAGGAAACTGAAGCTTTCTTT
CASSLQETEAFF